The text below deals with one T cell receptor (beta chain). These data are taken from a study of blood T cell repertoires in COVID-19. Study details: The United States, Italy and Spain supplied acute and convalescent COVID-19 samples. PBMCs, B-cell-depleted T cells, or T cells provided the cDNA or gDNA that made up the material.

The cohort comprised adults aged about 18 to 100 years residing in under 30 US areas. In the authors' workflow: Reference gene primer amplification gave nucleated cell count estimates. Clones were sequenced by immunoSEQ multiplex PCR, and TCRdb holds only the in-frame ones, with some missing. For V, J and clone size, that table is used; D and trimming come from the DNA. The sample holds some 330,000 clones, roughly four fifths seen once. Sample: PBMCs or T cells enriched from blood (not recorded which). The receptor was derived from a woman aged 50 to 65 who had recovered from COVID-19.

In DNA form, the CDR3 reads TGTGCCAGCAGTTTAGGGGCAGGGGGCGCGGGCTACACCTTC. This gives the protein CASSLGAGGAGYTF. This chain uses TRBV27 with TRBJ1-2, with 8 positions matching TRBD1. In germline, CDR1 is MNHEY, CDR2 SMNVEV (reference sequence). Trimming took 2 bases from V and 8 from J; bases not matched to a gene: 7. The length of the CDR3 is 14 residues.